This entry features one T cell receptor beta chain sequence. Its antigen is as yet unknown. CDR3 size: 13 residues. The germline V gene has CDR1 SGHTA and CDR2 FQGNSA. Trimming stripped 4 bases from V and 8 bases from J, with 12 bases between. This entry is derived from a study of shared clonotypes between healthy human individuals. Study-wide context: A donor's plate count was three for CD4 naive and three for CD4 memory; CD8 naive had two and CD8 memory one.

CD45RO-negative, CCR7-positively selected cells formed the naive CD8 fraction, excluding terminally differentiated effector memory CD45RA+ cells. Measured with immunoSEQ multiplex PCR; TCRdb has only the in-frame clones, and not every one. The sample carries about 590,000 clones, roughly 95% recorded once. Whole-study results and caveats: Some naive CD4 clonotypes, around 5%, turned up in common across four donors. For sorted subsets, rarefaction showed incomplete sequencing despite large depth.

V and J are TRBV7-2 and TRBJ2-1; a weak D match, TRBD1 (6 bases). This TCR derives from a woman in her 30s in good health. Material: naive CD8+ T cells sorted from blood. The CDR3 region is CASSSRTVHEQFF. The CDR3 nucleotides read TGTGCCAGCAGCTCCAGGACAGTACATGAGCAGTTCTTC. Supplemented by reference TRBV7-2 and TRBJ2-1, the full variable domain reads GAGVSQSPSNKVTEKGKDVELRCDPISGHTALYWYRQSLGQGLEFLIYFQGNSAPDKSGLPSDRFSAERTGGSVSTLTIQRTQQEDSAVYLCASSSRTVHEQFFGPGTRLTVL.